This T cell receptor beta chain was captured in a study of blood T cell repertoires in COVID-19. In the study overall: COVID-19 samples from acute and convalescent phases originated in the United States, Italy and Spain.

Under the authors' procedure: Scientists estimated how many nucleated cells there were by amplifying reference gene primers. Generated by immunoSEQ multiplex PCR, the TCRdb table keeps only in-frame clones and is missing some. V and J calls and clone size are given by that table; D and trimming were obtained from the DNA. The data hold 200,000 to 250,000 clones, with roughly 85% observed a single time. Germline V gene lookup returns CDR1 SEHNR and CDR2 FQNEAQ (reference sequence). V shed 3 bases and J 8 bases; nucleotides not matched to a gene: 8. The CDR3 is made up of 16 amino acids. J is TRBJ2-1 and V is TRBV7-9, with 12 bases that match TRBD2. Specimen: peripheral blood. The TCR sequence derives from a young woman with acute or convalescent COVID-19. CDR3 sequence reads: CASSFRTSGAVDEQFF. The CDR3 coding sequence is TGTGCCAGCAGCTTTCGGACTAGCGGGGCGGTGGATGAGCAGTTCTTC.